This T cell receptor beta chain was profiled in a study of blood T cell repertoires in COVID-19. As for the study in general: There were acute and convalescent COVID-19 samples, and they came from the United States, Italy and Spain. PBMCs, B-cell-depleted T cells, or T cells were the source of the cDNA or gDNA that made up the material.

Germline V gene lookup returns CDR1 SGHRS and CDR2 YFSETQ. Trimming left V 1 base short and J 8 bases short, with 15 bases between. CDR3 size: 15 residues. In the authors' workflow: It was from reference gene primer amplification that nucleated cell counts were estimated. Profiling relied on immunoSEQ multiplex PCR, and the TCRdb table lists in-frame clones only, not all of them. Clonal size and the V and J genes are those of that table, whereas D and trimming came from the DNA. The profile shows some 190,000 clones, over 75% of them singletons. The chain carries TRBV5-1 and TRBJ2-2; weak D call: TRBD2 (7 bases). Sequenced material: peripheral blood. The sequence came from a woman aged 50 to 60 with acute or convalescent COVID-19. This CDR3 reads CASSLTGAGTGELFF. CDR3 bases: TGCGCCAGCAGCTTGACAGGAGCGGGGACAGGGGAGCTGTTTTTT.